This T cell receptor (beta chain) stems from a study of a mutant IDH1 vaccine in newly diagnosed glioma. About the study: Weeks 1, 3, 5, 7, 11, 15, 19 and 23 were when patients received their eight vaccinations. Receipt of radiotherapy, temozolomide, or both preceded the study, and most received both.

Sequencing used immunoSEQ multiplex PCR; TCRdb keeps in-frame clones, though not all of them. The table lists around 56,000 clones, roughly 80% of them singletons. Worth noting for this clone: Its target is not known.

Overall study findings and caveats: Vaccination induced immune responses in about 93% of patients.

Trimming removed 4 bases from V and 4 bases from J; junction bases left unmatched: 6. The CDR3 sequence is 14 residues long. Per the germline V gene, CDR1 is SGHRS and CDR2 is YFSETQ. Time point defined: week 5, during vaccination. Mutant IDH1 20-mer peptide, at 300 ug, made up each vaccine dose, with topical imiquimod. The TCR sequence derives from a woman aged 18-29 years with glioma. Some clones in this sample may be carry-over from other donors' samples. The chain joins TRBV5-1 to TRBJ2-7, with 9 bases lining up with TRBD1. The source was PBMCs, collected from a glioma patient whose treatment included an IDH1 peptide vaccine. The CDR3 sequence: CASSVGTGFYEQYF. Written as DNA, the CDR3 is TGCGCCAGCAGCGTGGGGACAGGGTTTTACGAGCAGTACTTC.